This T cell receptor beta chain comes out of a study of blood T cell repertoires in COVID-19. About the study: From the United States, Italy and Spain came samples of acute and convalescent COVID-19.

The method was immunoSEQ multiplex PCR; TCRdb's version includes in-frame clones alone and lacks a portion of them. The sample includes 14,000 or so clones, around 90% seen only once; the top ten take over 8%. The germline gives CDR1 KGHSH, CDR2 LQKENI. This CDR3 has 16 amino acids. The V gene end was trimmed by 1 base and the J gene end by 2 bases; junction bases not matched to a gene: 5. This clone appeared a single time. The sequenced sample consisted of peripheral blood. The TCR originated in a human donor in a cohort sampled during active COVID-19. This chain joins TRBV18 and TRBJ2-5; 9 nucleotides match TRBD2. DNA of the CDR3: TGTGCCAGCTCACCACGAGCGGGGGGCTTACAAGAGACCCAGTACTTC. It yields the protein CASSPRAGGLQETQYF.